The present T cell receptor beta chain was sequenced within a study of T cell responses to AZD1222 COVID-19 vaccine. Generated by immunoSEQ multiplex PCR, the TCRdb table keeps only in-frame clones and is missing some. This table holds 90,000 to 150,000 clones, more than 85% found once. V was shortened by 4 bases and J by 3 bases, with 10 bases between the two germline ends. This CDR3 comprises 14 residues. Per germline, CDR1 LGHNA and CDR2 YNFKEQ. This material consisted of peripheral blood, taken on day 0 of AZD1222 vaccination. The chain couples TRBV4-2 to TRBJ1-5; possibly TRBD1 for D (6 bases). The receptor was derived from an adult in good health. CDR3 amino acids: CASSLTGPNQPQHF. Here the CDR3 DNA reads TGTGCCAGCAGCCTGACAGGTCCCAATCAGCCCCAGCATTTT.